The rows below give T cell receptor beta chains drawn from one sample of a study of shared clonotypes between healthy human individuals. The method was immunoSEQ multiplex PCR; TCRdb's version includes in-frame clones alone and lacks a portion of them. Among about 2 million clones listed, around 96% were seen once. Sequenced input: naive CD8+ T cells sorted from blood. These receptors all come from a man aged 18 to 29 in good health. CDR3s include the opening cysteine and the closing phenylalanine or tryptophan. A D gene is named only where the DNA matches it firmly. Where a row states a size, it is once, few, many or the class of an expanded clone; other rows omit it.

>TRBV4-3|NA|TRBJ2-7|NA
CASSQYRDTYEQYF
TGCGCCAGCAGCCAGTACAGGGATACCTACGAGCAGTACTTC
>TRBV5-6|NA|TRBJ2-2|NA
CASSNWGDQGNTGELFF
TGTGCCAGCAGCAATTGGGGCGACCAAGGGAACACCGGGGAGCTGTTTTTT
>TRBV30|NA|TRBJ1-5|NA
CAWGLTNSNQPQHF
TGTGCCTGGGGACTTACTAATAGCAATCAGCCCCAGCATTTT
>TRBV5-5|TRBD1|TRBJ2-3|NA
CASSLAGTGGEYF
TGTGCCAGCAGCTTAGCCGGGACAGGGGGCGAGTATTTT
>TRBV30|NA|TRBJ2-3|NA
CAWSAVDIRTDTQYF
TGTGCCTGGAGTGCCGTGGACATCCGCACAGATACGCAGTATTTT
>TRBV16|NA|TRBJ1-4|NA
CASSHLAEKLFF
TGTGCCAGCAGCCACCTAGCGGAAAAACTGTTTTTT
>TRBV30|NA|TRBJ2-3|NA
CAWSGISKKLDSTDTQYF
TGTGCCTGGAGTGGAATCAGCAAGAAACTAGACAGCACAGATACGCAGTATTTT
>TRBV27|NA|TRBJ1-5|NA
CASSLVASNQPQHF
TGTGCCAGCAGTTTAGTAGCTAGCAATCAGCCCCAGCATTTT
>TRBV5-4|NA|TRBJ2-7|NA
CASSSDRYEQYF
TGTGCCAGCAGCTCGGACCGCTACGAGCAGTACTTC
>TRBV9|TRBD1|TRBJ1-2|NA
CASSAGQGNYGYTF
TGTGCCAGCAGCGCGGGACAGGGAAACTATGGCTACACCTTC
>TRBV2|TRBD1|TRBJ2-7|NA
CASRGDRVDLAYEQYF
TGTGCCAGCAGGGGAGACAGGGTCGATTTAGCCTACGAGCAGTACTTC
>TRBV7-9|NA|TRBJ1-6|few
CASSLGQGDSPLHF
TGTGCCAGCAGCTTAGGGCAGGGCGATTCACCCCTCCACTTT
>TRBV15|NA|TRBJ1-2|NA
CATSPTRQPNYGYTF
TGTGCCACCAGCCCCACCCGACAGCCTAACTATGGCTACACCTTC
>TRBV7-4|NA|TRBJ1-5|once
CASTISGGDESNQPQHF
TGTGCCAGCACAATATCGGGAGGGGATGAGAGCAATCAGCCCCAGCATTTT
>TRBV4-1|NA|TRBJ1-1|NA
CASSQDSPNTEAFF
TGCGCCAGCAGCCAAGATTCCCCGAACACTGAAGCTTTCTTT
>TRBV10-3|NA|TRBJ1-4|NA
CAIQGFSGKLFF
TGTGCCATACAGGGATTCAGTGGAAAACTGTTTTTT
>TRBV11-1|NA|TRBJ2-1|NA
CASSFPSGRYNEQFF
TGTGCCAGCAGCTTTCCCAGCGGTCGTTACAATGAGCAGTTCTTC
>TRBV7-2|NA|TRBJ1-5|NA
CASSLAVAGDQPQHF
TGTGCCAGCAGCTTAGCCGTGGCGGGGGATCAGCCCCAGCATTTT
>TRBV28|NA|TRBJ2-7|NA
CASSAGLYEQYF
TGTGCCAGCAGTGCGGGACTTTACGAGCAGTACTTC
>TRBV7-3|NA|TRBJ2-5|NA
CASSLTGVGPLQETQYF
TGTGCCAGCAGCTTAACAGGGGTTGGGCCCTTACAAGAGACCCAGTACTTC
>TRBV5-1|NA|TRBJ2-3|once
CASSLNGLRATDTQYF
TGCGCCAGCAGCTTGAACGGCCTCAGGGCCACAGATACGCAGTATTTT
>TRBV27|NA|TRBJ1-1|NA
CASSLLGVGEAFF
TGTGCCAGCAGTTTACTAGGGGTTGGTGAAGCTTTCTTT
>TRBV7-9|NA|TRBJ1-1|NA
CASSLVGLPTEAFF
TGTGCCAGCAGCTTAGTGGGGCTCCCCACTGAAGCTTTCTTT
>TRBV7-9|NA|TRBJ2-7|NA
CASSTVNGDEQYF
TGTGCCAGCAGTACTGTCAATGGGGACGAGCAGTACTTC
>TRBV5-1|NA|TRBJ2-1|once
CASSFKTVDEQFF
TGCGCCAGCAGTTTTAAAACGGTAGATGAGCAGTTCTTC
>TRBV28|NA|TRBJ1-1|NA
CASSLTLSGGHTEAFF
TGTGCCAGCAGTCTTACTTTATCGGGTGGTCACACTGAAGCTTTCTTT
>TRBV7-6|TRBD1|TRBJ2-1|NA
CASSITGEISNEQFF
TGTGCCAGCAGCATTACAGGGGAGATAAGCAATGAGCAGTTCTTC
>TRBV29-1|TRBD2|TRBJ2-1|NA
CSGVLAGGYNEQFF
TGCAGCGGTGTACTAGCGGGAGGATACAATGAGCAGTTCTTC
>TRBV5-4|NA|TRBJ2-1|NA
CASSLWQGYYNEQFF
TGTGCCAGCAGCTTGTGGCAGGGGTACTACAATGAGCAGTTCTTC
>TRBV27|TRBD1|TRBJ1-2|NA
CASSSKTPGTGVYGYTF
TGTGCCAGCAGTTCGAAGACCCCCGGGACAGGGGTCTATGGCTACACCTTC